These T cell receptor beta chains were read from a single sample in a study of blood T cell repertoires in COVID-19. The table came from immunoSEQ multiplex PCR; TCRdb's copy has only in-frame clones and leaves some out. The table has around 200,000 clones, around 79% seen once. Sequencing was performed on peripheral blood. These receptors all stem from a middle-aged woman with COVID-19, enrolled during active disease. Each CDR3 is given with its conserved first and last residue. The D gene is left open where the match is weak. Not every row has a clone size; where given, it reads once, few, many or a size class.

CASSDILGSPLHF	TGTGCCAGCAGTGACATCTTGGGCTCACCCCTCCACTTT	TRBV6-1	.	TRBJ1-6	few
CASSSDPKGEQYF	TGTGCCAGCAGCTCCGACCCCAAGGGGGAGCAGTACTTC	TRBV7-2	.	TRBJ2-7	.
CASSPNGGANYGYTF	TGTGCCAGCAGCCCCAATGGAGGGGCTAACTATGGCTACACCTTC	TRBV7-3	.	TRBJ1-2	many
CASSPAGDFYNSPLHF	TGTGCCAGCAGCCCAGCCGGGGATTTTTATAATTCACCCCTCCACTTT	TRBV3-1/TRBV3-2	.	TRBJ1-6	few
CASSYLGGGFYGYTF	TGTGCCAGCAGTTACCTCGGAGGGGGCTTCTATGGCTACACCTTC	TRBV6-5	TRBD1	TRBJ1-2	.
CASSPRQELSYEQYF	TGTGCCAGCAGCCCCCGACAGGAACTCTCCTACGAGCAGTACTTC	TRBV5-4	.	TRBJ2-7	.
CAWSGGHRGRGYTF	TGTGCCTGGAGTGGGGGACATCGGGGTAGGGGCTACACCTTC	TRBV30	.	TRBJ1-2	many
CASSLDRGPLETQYF	TGCGCCAGCAGCCTCGACAGGGGGCCCTTGGAGACCCAGTACTTC	TRBV4-3	TRBD1	TRBJ2-5	.
CAWAGGGNQPQHF	TGTGCCTGGGCAGGGGGCGGCAATCAGCCCCAGCATTTT	TRBV30	TRBD1	TRBJ1-5	.
CASSGGQEVETQYF	TGCGCCAGCAGCGGGGGACAGGAGGTGGAGACCCAGTACTTC	TRBV5-1	TRBD1	TRBJ2-5	.
CASSSRTDALNEQFF	TGCGCCAGCAGCTCTCGGACAGATGCCTTGAATGAGCAGTTCTTC	TRBV5-1	.	TRBJ2-1	.
CASSSGQAGQPQHF	TGTGCCAGCAGCTCGGGACAGGCAGGCCAGCCCCAGCATTTT	TRBV7-9	TRBD1	TRBJ1-5	.
CASSLMGLGMNTEAFF	TGTGCCAGCAGCTTAATGGGGCTTGGGATGAACACTGAAGCTTTCTTT	TRBV7-3	.	TRBJ1-1	few
CAWSRTRVIGNQPQHF	TGTGCCTGGAGCAGAACTAGGGTGATTGGGAATCAGCCCCAGCATTTT	TRBV30	.	TRBJ1-5	few
CASSFSGGAGTDTQYF	TGTGCCAGCAGTTTTAGCGGGGGGGCCGGCACAGATACGCAGTATTTT	TRBV6-5	TRBD2	TRBJ2-3	once
CASSRTGTGRLEQYF	TGCGCCAGCAGCCGGACCGGGACAGGGAGGCTCGAGCAGTACTTC	TRBV4-1	TRBD1	TRBJ2-7	.
CASSPSMAGGYEQYF	TGTGCCAGCTCACCTAGTATGGCGGGAGGGTACGAGCAGTACTTC	TRBV18	TRBD2	TRBJ2-7	.
CAISEAGVVYEQYF	TGTGCCATCAGTGAGGCGGGAGTCGTATACGAGCAGTACTTC	TRBV10-3	TRBD2	TRBJ2-7	.
CASSLFMQGAEAFF	TGTGCCAGCAGTTTGTTTATGCAGGGGGCTGAGGCTTTCTTT	TRBV28	TRBD1	TRBJ1-1	.
CASSQHPGTTGNTIYF	TGCGCCAGCAGCCAACACCCCGGGACAACTGGAAACACCATATATTTT	TRBV4-3	.	TRBJ1-3	.
CASSPRGTSDNEQFF	TGTGCCAGCAGCCCCCGGGGGACTAGCGACAATGAGCAGTTCTTC	TRBV7-9	TRBD2	TRBJ2-1	once
CASSEQGTNSPLHF	TGTGCCAGCAGCGAACAGGGTACTAATTCACCCCTCCACTTT	TRBV7-2	.	TRBJ1-6	.
CAWSGQGGNQPQHF	TGTGCCTGGAGTGGACAGGGGGGGAATCAGCCCCAGCATTTT	TRBV30	TRBD1	TRBJ1-5	once